This T cell receptor (beta chain) was recorded in a study of human CD8 memory T cell subsets. Healthy donors' buffy coats supplied the PBMC. Worth noting for this clonotype: Its specificity is not known.

The CDR3 has 18 amino acids. The study's findings and limits: Effector memory cells lacked the similarly high diversity that stem-like memory and precursor exhausted T cells had. The Chao1 estimates suggested that precursor exhausted T cells were less diverse than stem-like memory T cells.

Sequencing libraries of TCR beta were made by UMI-labeled 5' RACE. No DNA is given; TCRdb re-called the 5' RACE reads and lists each CDR3 protein once. The sample's table shows 10,000 to 12,000 distinct CDR3 sequences. The J gene is TRBJ1-1, the V gene TRBV12-3 or TRBV12-4; absent DNA, TCRdb's TRBD1 call cannot be checked. The sample taken for sequencing was CD8+ T cells from PBMCs. The source of this sequence is a human donor in good health. CDR3 sequence reads: CASSLVGRGLRRTTEAFF.